These 17 T cell receptor beta chains were all obtained from the same sample, sequenced in a study of blood T cell repertoires in COVID-19. Using immunoSEQ multiplex PCR, the repertoire was profiled, and TCRdb retains in-frame clones only, with some absent. The sample shows almost 300,000 clones, about 87% of them seen only once. Source material: peripheral blood. Receptors were obtained from a man between 70 and 80 years old with acute or convalescent COVID-19.

This clone is a singleton in its sample. The CDR3 DNA reads TGTGCCAGCAGCACACGACAGGGGCCCTTGAACACTGAAGCTTTCTTT. It codes for CASSTRQGPLNTEAFF. The chain has TRBV7-9 and TRBJ1-1; the match to TRBD1 covers 8 bases. CDR3 length: 16 amino acids. CDR1 is SEHNR and CDR2 is FQNEAQ in the germline V gene (reference sequence). V shed 5 bases, J shed 0 bases, and the junction held 8 bases outside the gene matches.

This chain links TRBV24-1 with TRBJ2-5; 14 positions match TRBD2. The CDR3 totals 16 residues. Trimming took 5 bases from V and 5 from J; bases not matched to a gene: 6. CDR1 and CDR2 (germline): KGHDR, SFDVKD. The CDR3: CATSARLAGGLETQYF. The CDR3 region has the DNA TGTGCCACCAGTGCCCGACTAGCGGGGGGGCTGGAGACCCAGTACTTC.

The J gene is TRBJ1-1, the V gene TRBV28, with 9 bases that match TRBD1. Trimming took 6 bases from V and 4 from J; bases not matched to a gene: 12. Germline loops: CDR1 MDHEN, CDR2 SYDVKM. The CDR3 extends over 16 amino acids. CDR3: CASSPAGTGMATEAFF. CDR3 nucleotides: TGTGCCAGCAGCCCTGCAGGGACAGGGATGGCCACTGAAGCTTTCTTT.

This rearrangement joins TRBV9 to TRBJ2-3; D perhaps matches TRBD2 (7 bases). The CDR3 totals 16 residues. Germline CDR1 SGDLS, CDR2 YYNGEE. Trimming took off 2 bases at V and 3 bases at J, with 16 bases between the two ends. CDR3 loop: CASSVLGGLPTDTQYF. The CDR3 bases are TGTGCCAGCAGCGTGCTAGGGGGACTACCGACAGATACGCAGTATTTT.

The genes are TRBV28 and TRBJ2-7; the match to TRBD2 covers 11 bases. This CDR3 has 15 amino acids. Germline V lookup: CDR1 MDHEN, CDR2 SYDVKM. V shed 4 bases and J 3 bases; nucleotides not matched to a gene: 5. DNA of the CDR3: TGTGCCAGCAGTTCTCGGACTAGCGGGTACTACGAGCAGTACTTC. Amino acid sequence: CASSSRTSGYYEQYF.

CDR3 sequence reads: CASRRPQETQYF. CDR3 bases: TGCGCCAGCAGGCGGCCGCAAGAGACCCAGTACTTC. The chain couples TRBV5-1 to TRBJ2-5; D is undetermined. Trimming left V 5 bases short and J 2 bases short, with 7 bases between. This CDR3 has 12 residues. Germline assignment: CDR1 SGHRS and CDR2 YFSETQ.

This chain connects TRBV10-3 to TRBJ2-5, with 7 bases matching TRBD2. V dropped 0 bases and J dropped 1; count of bases not matched to a gene: 2. The CDR3 consists of 15 residues. Germline lookup yields CDR1 ENHRY and CDR2 SYGVKD. The CDR3 DNA follows: TGTGCCATCAGTGAGTCGGGGGGGATCCAAGAGACCCAGTACTTC. It codes for CAISESGGIQETQYF.

CDR3 in amino acids: CASSQTGFLAGELFF. Written as DNA, the CDR3 is TGTGCCAGCAGCCAGACTGGCTTTTTGGCCGGGGAGCTGTTTTTT. The rearrangement joins TRBV11-3 to TRBJ2-2; D is ambiguous. V was shortened by 5 bases and J by 6 bases, with 16 bases between the two germline ends. The CDR3 totals 15 residues. Germline assignment: CDR1 SGHNT and CDR2 YENEEA.

With regard to this clone: This CDR3 is also generated by other DNA sequences in the sample. The V call is TRBV30, the J call TRBJ1-1; D possibly corresponds to TRBD1 (5 bases). The V and J ends lost 5 bases and 0 bases respectively, with 7 bases between them. The CDR3 is made up of 12 amino acids. Germline V gene sequence: CDR1 GTSNPN, CDR2 SVGIG (reference sequence). The CDR3 DNA is TGTGCCTGGGGACACTTGAACACTGAAGCTTTCTTT. Encoded protein: CAWGHLNTEAFF.

V and J are TRBV28 and TRBJ2-7; TRBD1 matches at 9 bases. The CDR3 loop spans 15 amino acids. CDR1 and CDR2 from the germline V gene are MDHEN and SYDVKM. The V segment lost 5 bases and the J segment 1 base; nucleotides outside the gene matches: 6. The CDR3 is CASSDTGTGSYEQYF. DNA for the CDR3: TGTGCCAGCAGTGACACCGGGACAGGGTCCTACGAGCAGTACTTC.

This clone came up once. The chain joins TRBV4-3 to TRBJ2-7, with unresolved D. There are 13 residues in the CDR3. With 1 base removed from V and 3 bases from J, the gap between germline ends came to 7 bases. Germline-derived CDR1 and CDR2 are LGHNA and YSLEER. The CDR3 is CASSQAVDYEQYF. The CDR3 bases are TGCGCCAGCAGCCAAGCGGTTGACTACGAGCAGTACTTC.

This chain links TRBV7-7 with TRBJ1-1; possibly TRBD1 for D (5 bases). Germline CDR1 SSHAT, CDR2 FNYEAQ (reference sequence). Between the trimmed V and J ends, which lost 2 bases and 1 base, there was a span of 14 bases. The CDR3 is 16 residues long. The CDR3 protein is CASSLTPPGENTEAFF. The CDR3 coding sequence is TGTGCCAGCAGCTTAACCCCGCCGGGGGAGAACACTGAAGCTTTCTTT.

The chain couples TRBV7-9 to TRBJ1-2, with D possibly TRBD1 on 6 matching bases. The V gene's germline CDR1 is SEHNR and CDR2 FQNEAQ (reference sequence). The CDR3 spans 15 residues. Trimming took 5 bases from V and 7 from J, leaving 20 bases between them. The CDR3 nucleotides are TGTGCCAGCAGCGACCGGGACAATGGGCCCTCTGGCTACACCTTC. Protein product: CASSDRDNGPSGYTF.

The chain carries TRBV6-2 or TRBV6-3 and TRBJ1-2; maybe TRBD1 (5 bases). There are 13 residues in the CDR3. Trimming stripped 5 bases from V and 6 bases from J, with 13 bases between. From germline, CDR1 is MNHEY and CDR2 SVGEGT. CDR3 protein: CASSRDSWDGYTF. The CDR3 coding sequence is TGTGCCAGCAGTCGTGACAGTTGGGATGGCTACACCTTC.

The chain joins TRBV7-2 to TRBJ1-4; D not certain. The length of the CDR3 is 14 residues. Germline-derived CDR1 and CDR2 are SGHTA and FQGNSA. V shed 5 bases and J shed 8 bases, with 15 bases lying between them. The CDR3 is CASSPTRVGEKLFF. The CDR3 nucleotides read TGTGCCAGCAGCCCGACTCGGGTCGGGGAAAAACTGTTTTTT.

J is TRBJ2-7 and V is TRBV28; perhaps TRBD1 as D (5 bases). Trimming left V 1 base short and J 2 bases short, with 12 bases between. The germline CDR1 and CDR2 sequences are MDHEN and SYDVKM. CDR3 length equals 15 residues. In nucleotides, the CDR3 is TGTGCCAGCAGTTTATCCCCAGGGCCCACCTACGAGCAGTACTTC. Protein: CASSLSPGPTYEQYF.

The chain employs TRBV28 and TRBJ1-3, with no clear D. CDR1 MDHEN and CDR2 SYDVKM come from the germline V gene. The CDR3 loop spans 15 amino acids. Trimming stripped 3 bases from V and 2 bases from J, with 11 bases between. The CDR3: CASSLWSLPGNTIYF. The CDR3 bases are TGTGCCAGCAGTTTGTGGTCTCTACCTGGAAACACCATATATTTT.